Below, 8 T cell receptor beta chains from the same sample are listed, as sequenced in a study of blood T cell repertoires in COVID-19. The data were produced by immunoSEQ multiplex PCR, yet TCRdb's version contains in-frame clones alone and is incomplete. The table lists a few hundred thousand clones, approximately 87% of them singletons. Sequenced sample: peripheral blood. These receptors were obtained from a woman aged 50 to 60 who had recovered from COVID-19.

This clone was observed a single time. The rearrangement uses TRBV3-1 (or the pseudogene TRBV3-2) and TRBJ1-6; 7 bases map to TRBD1. CDR1 and CDR2 from the germline V gene are LGHDT and YNNKEL (reference sequence). The junction had 11 bases not matched to a gene; V was cut back by 8 bases and J by 10 bases. The CDR3 is 14 residues long. The CDR3, as DNA: TGTGCCAGCCGGGACAGTCCACCTGGATCACCCCTCCACTTT. Its translation: CASRDSPPGSPLHF.

V and J are TRBV18 and TRBJ1-3, with D perhaps matching TRBD1 (6 bases). The CDR3 covers 16 residues. V gave up 3 bases and J gave up 0 bases, with 12 bases separating them. The germline gives CDR1 KGHSH, CDR2 LQKENI. CDR3 sequence reads: CASSPRGGGSGNTIYF. The CDR3 DNA reads as TGTGCCAGCTCACCCCGCGGGGGCGGCTCTGGAAACACCATATATTTT.

This clone is a singleton in its sample. The V and J genes are TRBV4-2 and TRBJ2-3, with D unresolved. The CDR3 runs 13 residues. Germline V gene lookup returns CDR1 LGHNA and CDR2 YNFKEQ. V was clipped by 0 bases and J by 4 bases, with 5 bases between them. The CDR3 bases are TGTGCCAGCAGCCAAGATGAGGCAGATACGCAGTATTTT. Amino acid sequence: CASSQDEADTQYF.

The CDR3, as DNA: TGTGCCAGCAGATCCGGGACAGGGGTAGGGTACGAGCAGTACTTC. Protein: CASRSGTGVGYEQYF. This chain uses TRBV6-6 with TRBJ2-7; 10 bases agree with TRBD1. The CDR3 runs 15 residues. The V and J ends lost 6 bases and 4 bases, in that order; junction bases with no gene match: 9. Germline V gene sequence: CDR1 MNHNY, CDR2 SVGAGI (reference sequence).

The rearrangement uses TRBV7-9 and TRBJ2-1; TRBD2 might be the D (6 bases). Germline V gene sequence: CDR1 SEHNR, CDR2 FQNEAQ (reference sequence). This CDR3 has 14 residues. The germline V and J ends were trimmed by 5 bases and 4 bases, with 12 bases remaining between them. CDR3 bases: TGTGCCAGCAGCCCCGGGACTCTTTACAATGAGCAGTTCTTC. Protein product: CASSPGTLYNEQFF.

The chain links TRBV28 to TRBJ1-2; tentatively, D is TRBD1 (5 bases). V dropped 5 bases and J dropped 6 bases, with 16 bases sitting between them. From germline, CDR1 is MDHEN and CDR2 SYDVKM. The CDR3 contains 14 residues. For the CDR3, the DNA is TGTGCCAGCAGTAGACGGCTGGGGCCTCATGGCTACACCTTC. Translated, it gives CASSRRLGPHGYTF.

The J gene is TRBJ2-1, the V gene TRBV7-8; D perhaps matches TRBD2 (5 bases). Trimming left V 3 bases short and J 5 bases short, with 17 bases between. This CDR3 is 16 amino acids long. Germline CDR1 SGHVS, CDR2 FQNEAQ. The CDR3 DNA reads as TGTGCCAGCAGCTTGTCAGAGGTAGTCGGGAACAATGAGCAGTTCTTC. Protein product: CASSLSEVVGNNEQFF.

The V gene is TRBV5-4, the J gene TRBJ1-6, with TRBD1 identical over 8 bases. The CDR3 loop spans 14 amino acids. The ends lost 4 bases at V and 5 bases at J; junction bases unmatched: 2. Germline CDR1 and CDR2: SGHNT and YYREEE (reference sequence). Written as DNA, the CDR3 is TGTGCCAGCAGCAAGGACAGGGATAATTCACCCCTCCACTTT. It specifies CASSKDRDNSPLHF.